Listed here are 3 T cell receptor beta chains from one sample, sequenced in a study of T cells after posttransplantation cyclophosphamide. Using immunoSEQ multiplex PCR, the repertoire was profiled, and TCRdb retains in-frame clones only, with some absent. This sample has approximately 32,000 clones, with around 90% found just once. The specimen was PBMCs. These receptors all come from a woman aged 40-49 years with a blood cancer, CMV-positive, and with a related stem cell donor.

As DNA, the CDR3 is TGTGCCAGCTCACGGGCTAGCGGGGGGTACGAGCAGTACTTC. It is translated as CASSRASGGYEQYF. The chain employs TRBV18 and TRBJ2-7; 11 positions agree with TRBD2. Germline CDR1 reads KGHSH; CDR2 reads LQKENI. The CDR3 sequence is 14 residues long. V shed 4 bases, J shed 4 bases, and the junction held 3 bases outside the gene matches.

The chain recombines TRBV6-6 with TRBJ2-7; D is possibly TRBD2 (6 bases). Germline V gene data show CDR1 as MNHNY and CDR2 as SVGAGI (reference sequence). With 4 bases removed from V and 6 bases from J, the gap between germline ends came to 7 bases. The CDR3 totals 11 residues. The CDR3 nucleotides read TGTGCCAGCAGTTCCGGGGGCGAGCAGTACTTC. Encoded protein: CASSSGGEQYF.

CDR3: CASNGGGNYGYTF. The CDR3 region has the DNA TGTGCCAGCAATGGCGGAGGGAACTATGGCTACACCTTC. V gene TRBV6-5 combines with J gene TRBJ1-2; D is unresolved. CDR3 length equals 13 residues. The germline V and J ends were trimmed by 7 bases and 2 bases, with 11 bases remaining between them. Per germline, CDR1 MNHEY and CDR2 SVGAGI.